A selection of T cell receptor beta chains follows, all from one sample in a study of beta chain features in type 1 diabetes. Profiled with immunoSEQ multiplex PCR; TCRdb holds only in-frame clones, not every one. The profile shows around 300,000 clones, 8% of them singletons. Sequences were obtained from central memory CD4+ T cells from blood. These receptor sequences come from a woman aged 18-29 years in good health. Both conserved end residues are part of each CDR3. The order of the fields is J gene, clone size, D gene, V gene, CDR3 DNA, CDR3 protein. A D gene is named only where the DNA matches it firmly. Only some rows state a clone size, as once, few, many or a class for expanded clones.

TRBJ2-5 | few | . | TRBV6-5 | TGTGCCAGCAGTTCCGGCGCTCCGGGTGGCCAAGAGACCCAGTACTTC | CASSSGAPGGQETQYF
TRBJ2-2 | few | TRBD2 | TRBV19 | TGTGCCAGTAGTAAGACTAGCGGGAGCGGGAGAACCGGGGAGCTGTTTTTT | CASSKTSGSGRTGELFF
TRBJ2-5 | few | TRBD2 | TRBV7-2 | TGTGCCAGCAGCTTGGGGACTAGCGGGAGCGGGACCCAGTACTTC | CASSLGTSGSGTQYF
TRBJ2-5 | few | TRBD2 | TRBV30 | TGTGCCTGGAGGACTAGCGTTCGAAAGACCCAGTACTTC | CAWRTSVRKTQYF
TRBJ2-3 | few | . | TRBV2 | TGTGCCAGCACTAGGACACCTAGCACAGATACGCAGTATTTT | CASTRTPSTDTQYF
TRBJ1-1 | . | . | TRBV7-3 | TGTGCCAGCAGCTCGAGGGTTGGAGGTGAAGCTTTCTTT | CASSSRVGGEAFF
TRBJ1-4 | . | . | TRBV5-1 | TGCGCCAGCAGAAGAGGAGCAACTAATGAAAAACTGTTTTTT | CASRRGATNEKLFF
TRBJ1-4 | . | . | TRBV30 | TGTGCCTGGAGTTGGAGGGAGGGTGAAAAACTGTTTTTT | CAWSWREGEKLFF
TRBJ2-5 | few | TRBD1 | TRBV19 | TGTGCCAGTAGTTCTAGAGGGGGACAGGGTTCGAGAGGGACCCAGTACTTC | CASSSRGGQGSRGTQYF
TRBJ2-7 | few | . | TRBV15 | TGTGCCACCAGCAGAGCACAGGACATCACCTACGAGCAGTACTTC | CATSRAQDITYEQYF
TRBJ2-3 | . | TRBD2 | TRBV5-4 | TGTGCCAGCAGTCGGATGACTAGCGGGGTAACAGATACGCAGTATTTT | CASSRMTSGVTDTQYF
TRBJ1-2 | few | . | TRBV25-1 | TGTGCCAGCAGTGGTAAGGGGAAAGGACTCTATGGCTACACCTTC | CASSGKGKGLYGYTF
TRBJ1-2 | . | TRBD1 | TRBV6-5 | TGTGCCAGCAAAGAGGACAGGGGGCTGCGTGGCTACACCTTC | CASKEDRGLRGYTF
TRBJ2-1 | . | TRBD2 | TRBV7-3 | TGTGCCAGCAGCTTAAGGGGTGGTAAGCGGGGAGTTTACAATGAGCAGTTCTTC | CASSLRGGKRGVYNEQFF
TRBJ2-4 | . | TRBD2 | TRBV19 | TGTGCCAGTAGTACTCATATAGCGGGAGGGTCTCGGTCCAAAAACATTCAGTACTTC | CASSTHIAGGSRSKNIQYF
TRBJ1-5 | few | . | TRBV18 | TGTGCCAGCTCAAGTGGTTACGCAGGTCAGCCCCAGCATTTT | CASSSGYAGQPQHF
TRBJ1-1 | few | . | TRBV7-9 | TGTGCCAGCAGCTTCAGCGGCAATCCCCCTGAAGCTTTCTTT | CASSFSGNPPEAFF
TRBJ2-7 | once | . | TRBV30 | TGTGCCTGGAGTGGTGAGTCCTACGAGCAGTACTTC | CAWSGESYEQYF
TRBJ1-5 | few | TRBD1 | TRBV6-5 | TGTGCACCCTGGGACAGGGAAAGAAGCAATCAGCCCCAGCATTTT | CAPWDRERSNQPQHF
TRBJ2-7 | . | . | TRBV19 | TGTGCCAGTAGTAAGGACGGGGGAACCTACGAGCAGTACTTC | CASSKDGGTYEQYF
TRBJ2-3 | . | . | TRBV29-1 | TGCAGCGTCCCAGCCCTAGGCCAGGCAGATACGCAGTATTTT | CSVPALGQADTQYF
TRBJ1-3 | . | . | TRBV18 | TGTGCCAGCTCACTCGGGACACTCTCTGGAAACACCATATATTTT | CASSLGTLSGNTIYF
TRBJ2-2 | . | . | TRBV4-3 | TGCGCCAGCAGCCAAGATCTTCGGGGGGAGCTGTTTTTT | CASSQDLRGELFF
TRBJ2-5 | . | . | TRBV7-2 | TGTGCCAGCAGGGCGTATGGGGCTACTAAGCTGGAGACCCAGTACTTC | CASRAYGATKLETQYF
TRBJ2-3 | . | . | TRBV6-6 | TGTGCCAGCAGGATCCAGGGGACAGATACGCAGTATTTT | CASRIQGTDTQYF
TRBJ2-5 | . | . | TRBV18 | TGTGCCAGCTCACCAGGCCGGGGGCAAGAGACCCAGTACTTC | CASSPGRGQETQYF
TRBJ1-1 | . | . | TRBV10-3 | TGTGCCATCAGTGAGTTCCAGGGGTCGGAGGCTTTCTTT | CAISEFQGSEAFF
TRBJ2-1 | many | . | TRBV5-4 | TGTGCCAGCAGCCTTCGCGACGCAGGCTCCTACAATGAGCAGTTCTTC | CASSLRDAGSYNEQFF
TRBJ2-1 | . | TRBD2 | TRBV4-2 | TGTGCCAGCAGCCTACTAGCGGGAGGCTACAATGAGCAGTTCTTC | CASSLLAGGYNEQFF
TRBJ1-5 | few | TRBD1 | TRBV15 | TGTGCCACCAGCAGATATACAGGGGGCTCTGGCAATCAGCCCCAGCATTTT | CATSRYTGGSGNQPQHF
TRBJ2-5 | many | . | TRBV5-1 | TGCGCCAGCAGCTTGGAAAGCCGGCATGAAGAGACCCAGTACTTC | CASSLESRHEETQYF
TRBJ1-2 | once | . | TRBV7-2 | TGTGCCAGCAGCTTAGCACAGGGCGGCGGCTACACCTTC | CASSLAQGGGYTF
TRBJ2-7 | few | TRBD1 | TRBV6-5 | TGTGCCAGCAGTTACTCGATGGGACAGGGAGGCTTC | CASSYSMGQGGF
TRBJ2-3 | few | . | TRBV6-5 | TGTGCCAGCAGTTACCGCGAATCAAGAGATACGCAGTATTTT | CASSYRESRDTQYF
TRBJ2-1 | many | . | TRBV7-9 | TGTGCCAGCAGCCATAGAGGGGACAATGAGCAGTTCTTC | CASSHRGDNEQFF
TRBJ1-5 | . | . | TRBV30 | TGTGCCTGGAGTCAGGGACCCTCACCCAATCAGCCCCAGCATTTT | CAWSQGPSPNQPQHF
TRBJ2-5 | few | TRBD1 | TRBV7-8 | TGTGCCAGCAGCCTCGGGACAGGGAAAGAGACCCAGTACTTC | CASSLGTGKETQYF
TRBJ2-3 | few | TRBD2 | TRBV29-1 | TGCAGCGTTGAGGGACTAGTTGGATTAGATACGCAGTATTTT | CSVEGLVGLDTQYF
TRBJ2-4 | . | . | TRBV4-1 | TGCGCCAGCAGCCAGTTACAGACACTAGCCAAAAACATTCAGTACTTC | CASSQLQTLAKNIQYF
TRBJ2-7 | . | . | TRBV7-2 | TGTGCCAGCAGCTTAGCTAGCGGACTCCGGAGCGAGCAGTACTTC | CASSLASGLRSEQYF
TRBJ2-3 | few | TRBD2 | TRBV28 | TGTGCCAGCAGTTCCGAGCGGGGGATAACCCCCACAGATACGCAGTATTTT | CASSSERGITPTDTQYF
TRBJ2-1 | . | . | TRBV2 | TGTGCCAGCAGTGGCAGGAGTGCCTACAATGAGCAGTTCTTC | CASSGRSAYNEQFF
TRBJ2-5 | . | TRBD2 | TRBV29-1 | TGCAGCGTTGGTGGGGCGGGGACTAGGAAGACCCAGTACTTC | CSVGGAGTRKTQYF
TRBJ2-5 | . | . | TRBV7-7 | TGTGCCAGCAGCTTAGTCGGAGAGACCCAGTACTTC | CASSLVGETQYF
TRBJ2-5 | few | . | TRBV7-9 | TGTGCCAGCAGCTCATCGGGTGCGGAGACCCAGTACTTC | CASSSSGAETQYF
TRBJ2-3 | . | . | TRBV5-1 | TGCGCCAGCAGCTTGGGATTTTCAGATACGCAGTATTTT | CASSLGFSDTQYF
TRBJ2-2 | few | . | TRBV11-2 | TGTGCCAGCAGCACGACAGTGAACACCGGGGAGCTGTTTTTT | CASSTTVNTGELFF
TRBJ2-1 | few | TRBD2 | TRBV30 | TGTGCCTGGAGCCTCCTCGGGACTAGCGGGGGTAACAATGAGCAGTTCTTC | CAWSLLGTSGGNNEQFF
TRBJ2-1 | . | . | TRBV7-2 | TGTGCCAGCAGCGCCTATTACAATGAGCAGTTCTTC | CASSAYYNEQFF
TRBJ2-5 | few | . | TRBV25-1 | TGTGCCAGCAGTGACCCCCGGGCGGGTGCGGAGACCCAGTACTTC | CASSDPRAGAETQYF
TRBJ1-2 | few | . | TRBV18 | TGTGCCAGCTCACGACAGGATAACTATGGCTACACCTTC | CASSRQDNYGYTF
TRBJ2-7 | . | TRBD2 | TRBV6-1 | TGTGCCAGCAGTGAAGTCTGGTCGGGGGGCGAGCAGTACTTC | CASSEVWSGGEQYF
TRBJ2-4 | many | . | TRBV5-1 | TGCGCCAGCTCGCCCCCGGGAACAAACATTCAGTACTTC | CASSPPGTNIQYF
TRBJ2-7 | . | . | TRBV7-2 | TGTGCCAGCAGCTTCCTCCCCATGCTGGACTACGAGCAGTACTTC | CASSFLPMLDYEQYF